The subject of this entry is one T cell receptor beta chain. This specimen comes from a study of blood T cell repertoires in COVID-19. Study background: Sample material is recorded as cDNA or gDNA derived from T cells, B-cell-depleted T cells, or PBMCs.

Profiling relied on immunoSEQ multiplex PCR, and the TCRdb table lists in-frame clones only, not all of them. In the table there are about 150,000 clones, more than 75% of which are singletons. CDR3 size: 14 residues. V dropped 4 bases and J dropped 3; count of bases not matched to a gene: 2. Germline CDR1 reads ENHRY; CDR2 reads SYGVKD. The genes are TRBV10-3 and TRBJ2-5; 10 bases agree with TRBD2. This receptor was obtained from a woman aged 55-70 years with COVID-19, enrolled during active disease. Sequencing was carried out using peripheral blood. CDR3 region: CAISGSGGEETQYF. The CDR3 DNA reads TGTGCCATCAGTGGGAGCGGGGGGGAAGAGACCCAGTACTTC.